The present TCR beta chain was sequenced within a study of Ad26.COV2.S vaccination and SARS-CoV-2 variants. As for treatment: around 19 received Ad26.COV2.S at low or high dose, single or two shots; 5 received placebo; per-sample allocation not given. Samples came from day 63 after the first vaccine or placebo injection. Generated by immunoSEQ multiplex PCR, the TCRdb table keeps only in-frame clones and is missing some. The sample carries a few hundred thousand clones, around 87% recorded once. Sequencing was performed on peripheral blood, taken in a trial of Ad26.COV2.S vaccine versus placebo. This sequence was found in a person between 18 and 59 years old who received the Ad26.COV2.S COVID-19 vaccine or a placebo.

The CDR3 reads CASSLKGANEKLFF. As DNA, the CDR3 is TGTGCCAGCAGCTTAAAAGGGGCTAATGAAAAACTGTTTTTT. The V gene is TRBV7-8, the J gene TRBJ1-4; TRBD1 is a possible D gene (5 bases). Trimming cost V 2 bases and J 3 bases, with 7 bases left between them. The CDR3 extends over 14 amino acids. Germline lookup yields CDR1 SGHVS and CDR2 FQNEAQ.